The 9 T cell receptor beta chains below were found in one sample sequenced in a study of blood T cell repertoires in COVID-19. Profiled with immunoSEQ multiplex PCR; TCRdb holds only in-frame clones, not every one. The table shows over 65,000 clones, with approximately 88% occurring only once. Sequenced sample: peripheral blood. The receptor source for this set is a woman in her sixties with acute or convalescent COVID-19.

This chain uses TRBV19 with TRBJ1-1; 9 nucleotides align to TRBD1. This CDR3 comprises 15 residues. Trimming took 5 bases from V and 7 from J; bases not matched to a gene: 11. Looked up from germline, CDR1 is LNHDA and CDR2 is SQIVND (reference sequence). CDR3 DNA: TGTGCCAGTAGTCACCAAGACAGGGGGTATGGTGAAGCTTTCTTT. Protein sequence: CASSHQDRGYGEAFF.

V usage is TRBV18 and J usage is TRBJ1-1; unclear D gene. Germline CDR1 KGHSH, CDR2 LQKENI. This CDR3 is 13 amino acids long. V gave up 3 bases and J gave up 5 bases, with 10 bases separating them. CDR3 nucleotides: TGTGCCAGCTCACCTTCCTCGGGAACTGAAGCTTTCTTT. This sequence encodes CASSPSSGTEAFF.

In this sample, this clone turned up once. This chain uses TRBV3-1 (or the pseudogene TRBV3-2) with TRBJ2-2, with D maybe TRBD2 (7 bases). The germline V gene has CDR1 LGHDT and CDR2 YNNKEL (reference sequence). V gave up 1 base and J gave up 7 bases, with 13 bases separating them. The length of the CDR3 is 15 residues. CDR3 amino acids: CASSQGGGAVGELFF. DNA of the CDR3: TGTGCCAGCAGCCAAGGTGGGGGGGCGGTCGGGGAGCTGTTTTTT.

This clone was detected once. The V and J genes are TRBV6-1 and TRBJ1-2, with TRBD1 matching 8 bases. V shed 5 bases and J 4 bases; nucleotides not matched to a gene: 9. The CDR3 length is 15 residues. CDR1 and CDR2 (germline): MNHNS, SASEGT. The DNA for the CDR3 is TGTGCCAGCAGTTCAAACAGGGGGACCCTCTATGGCTACACCTTC. Protein: CASSSNRGTLYGYTF.

This chain uses TRBV4-2 with TRBJ2-1; 8 nucleotides match TRBD2. The CDR3 extends over 16 amino acids. Trimming cost V 1 base and J 5 bases; bases outside gene matches: 7. Germline V gene sequence: CDR1 LGHNA, CDR2 YNFKEQ. In nucleotides, the CDR3 is TGTGCCAGCAGCCAAGTTCGACTAGCGAGAGACAATGAGCAGTTCTTC. The encoded protein is CASSQVRLARDNEQFF.

This sequence joins TRBV19 and TRBJ2-1, with 13 bases aligning to TRBD2. The germline V gene has CDR1 LNHDA and CDR2 SQIVND (reference sequence). This CDR3 has 16 amino acids. The V segment lost 10 bases and the J segment 4 bases; nucleotides outside the gene matches: 10. CDR3 DNA sequence: TGTGCCACCGAAGACTCGGGACTAGCGGGGTACAATGAGCAGTTCTTC. Residues: CATEDSGLAGYNEQFF.

This rearrangement joins TRBV7-6 to TRBJ1-1; 7 bases are a match to TRBD1. Germline lookup yields CDR1 SGHVS and CDR2 FNYEAQ. The ends lost 1 base at V and 3 bases at J; junction bases unmatched: 5. The CDR3 spans 15 residues. This chain's CDR3 is CASSLGQGRDTEAFF. CDR3 nucleotides: TGTGCCAGCAGCTTAGGACAGGGTCGGGACACTGAAGCTTTCTTT.

The CDR3 nucleotides read TGTGCCAGCAGGCCAGCTTGGGCGAACACTGAAGCTTTCTTT. Encoded protein: CASRPAWANTEAFF. The rearrangement joins TRBV3-1 (or the pseudogene TRBV3-2) to TRBJ1-1; no clear D. Germline CDR1 is LGHDT and CDR2 is YNNKEL (reference sequence). Trimming stripped 6 bases from V and 1 base from J, with 12 bases between. The CDR3 has 14 residues.

This chain uses TRBV6-2 or TRBV6-3 with TRBJ1-2; D remains ambiguous. The length of the CDR3 is 12 residues. Germline values: CDR1 MNHEY, CDR2 SVGEGT. Trimming took off 4 bases at V and 4 bases at J, with 7 bases between the two ends. CDR3: CASSFVFYGYTF. The CDR3 nucleotides read TGTGCCAGCAGTTTTGTATTCTATGGCTACACCTTC.